These 9 T cell receptor beta chains were all obtained from the same sample, sequenced in a study of shared clonotypes between healthy human individuals. TCRdb's table, derived via immunoSEQ multiplex PCR, lists solely in-frame clones and lacks some. The profile shows just over 2,000,000 clones, 95% of them singletons. Sequencing was done on a sample of naive CD4+ T cells sorted from blood. Subset of the sample: CD45RA+ positively selected. These receptor sequences come from a man aged 18 to 29 in good health.

The chain recombines TRBV6-6 with TRBJ2-5; TRBD1 matches 9 bases. The CDR3 loop spans 13 amino acids. With V trimmed by 7 bases and J by 5 bases, 5 bases remained unmatched. Looked up from germline, CDR1 is MNHNY and CDR2 is SVGAGI (reference sequence). CDR3 DNA sequence: TGTGCCAGCAAAATGACAGGGGGGGAGACCCAGTACTTC. Translation: CASKMTGGETQYF.

The chain recombines TRBV6-1 with TRBJ2-2, with TRBD1 identical over 8 bases. The germline V gene has CDR1 MNHNS and CDR2 SASEGT. The CDR3 loop spans 18 amino acids. V lost 1 base to trimming and J lost 1 base; unmatched junction nucleotides: 8. The CDR3 coding sequence is TGTGCCAGCAGTGAAGGCATCTTTGGACAGGGGAACACCGGGGAGCTGTTTTTT. The encoded protein is CASSEGIFGQGNTGELFF.

This clone came up once. The chain recombines TRBV12-5 with TRBJ1-5; D is uncertain. The CDR3 consists of 16 residues. Trimming removed 0 bases from V and 5 bases from J, with 14 bases in between. Germline V gene lookup returns CDR1 LGHNT and CDR2 FRNRAP. CDR3 sequence reads: CASGLVPLDGDQPQHF. The CDR3 DNA sequence: TGTGCTAGTGGTTTGGTACCCCTAGACGGAGATCAGCCCCAGCATTTT.

Concerning this clone itself: At the DNA level, this CDR3 is encoded by other sequences in the same sample as well. The chain recombines TRBV19 with TRBJ2-2; D uncertain. CDR1 is LNHDA, CDR2 SQIVND, per germline (reference sequence). The CDR3 consists of 15 residues. Between the trimmed V and J ends, which lost 1 base and 0 bases, there was a span of 6 bases. CDR3 loop: CASSIGLANTGELFF. The DNA for the CDR3 is TGTGCCAGTAGTATAGGCCTAGCGAACACCGGGGAGCTGTTTTTT.

The chain couples TRBV20-1 to TRBJ2-1; D possibly uses TRBD1 or TRBD2 (6 bases each). This CDR3 spans 11 amino acids. Germline CDR1 DFQATT, CDR2 SNEGSKA (reference sequence). The V and J ends lost 7 bases and 5 bases respectively, with 9 bases between them. CDR3 in DNA: TGCAGTGGGGGGGCGAACAATGAGCAGTTCTTC. Translation: CSGGANNEQFF.

The genes are TRBV5-1 and TRBJ1-2, with D unresolved. Trimming cost V 2 bases and J 2 bases, with 10 bases left between them. The CDR3 is 14 residues long. Germline assignment: CDR1 SGHRS and CDR2 YFSETQ. The CDR3 protein is CASSFEGTNYGYTF. The CDR3 DNA reads as TGCGCCAGCAGCTTTGAGGGCACGAACTATGGCTACACCTTC.

V usage is TRBV18 and J usage is TRBJ2-7; 10 positions agree with TRBD2. Germline CDR1 and CDR2: KGHSH and LQKENI. The CDR3 spans 15 residues. The trim removed 3 bases at V and 3 bases at J, leaving 5 bases unmatched. CDR3 DNA: TGTGCCAGCTCACCTAGCGGGAGGACCTTCTACGAGCAGTACTTC. Encoded protein: CASSPSGRTFYEQYF.

The chain carries TRBV9 and TRBJ2-6, with 7 bases lining up with TRBD2. Germline V gives CDR1 SGDLS, CDR2 YYNGEE. V shed 0 bases, J shed 1 base, and the junction held 4 bases outside the gene matches. This CDR3 comprises 17 residues. CDR3 loop: CASSVVTSVSGANVLTF. The CDR3, as DNA: TGTGCCAGCAGCGTAGTTACTAGCGTGTCTGGGGCCAACGTCCTGACTTTC.

The chain combines TRBV2 with TRBJ1-1; 8 positions agree with TRBD1. The V and J ends lost 4 bases and 1 base, in that order; junction bases with no gene match: 2. The germline V gene encodes CDR1 SNHLY and CDR2 FYNNEI. The CDR3 spans 14 residues. CDR3 sequence: CASSGGTGNTEAFF. The CDR3 DNA sequence: TGTGCCAGCAGTGGGGGGACAGGGAACACTGAAGCTTTCTTT.